The 21 T cell receptor beta chains reported below all come from one sample, sequenced in a study of CD8 T cells in ankylosing spondylitis. One entry per CDR3 protein, called by TCRdb with MiXCR from the 5' RACE reads. The sample lists roughly 230,000 distinct CDR3 sequences; less than 9.5% were seen once. The specimen sequenced was blood, either unsorted or a sorted T cell fraction (not recorded which). The source of these receptors is a female donor with ankylosing spondylitis or in good health (not recorded which).

In its sample, this clonotype was seen many times. The genes are TRBV20-1 and TRBJ2-7; tentatively, D is TRBD1 (7 bases). There are 13 residues in the CDR3. Looked up from germline, CDR1 is DFQATT and CDR2 is SNEGSKA (reference sequence). Trimming stripped 6 bases from V and 5 bases from J, with 17 bases between. CDR3 sequence: CSAWTGGSHEQYF. In nucleotides, the CDR3 is TGCAGTGCATGGACAGGAGGGTCCCACGAGCAGTACTTC.

The V call is TRBV7-3, the J call TRBJ2-5; the match to TRBD2 covers 14 bases. The CDR3 covers 15 residues. V was clipped by 10 bases and J by 4 bases; unmatched bases: 8. Germline loops: CDR1 SGHTA, CDR2 FQGTGA. The CDR3 here is CATSPGLAGVETQYF. CDR3 bases: TGTGCCACCTCTCCGGGACTAGCGGGAGTAGAGACCCAGTACTTC.

This clonotype was observed at least ten times. The chain links TRBV14 to TRBJ1-6; D remains ambiguous. CDR1 is SGHDN, CDR2 FVKESK, per germline. V was shortened by 0 bases and J by 7 bases, with 7 bases between the two germline ends. This CDR3 spans 14 amino acids. The DNA of the CDR3 is TGTGCCAGCAGCCAAGAACTGAGCAATTCACCCCTCCACTTT. Encoded protein: CASSQELSNSPLHF.

The chain employs TRBV4-1 and TRBJ2-1, with D unresolved. The CDR3 contains 17 residues. CDR1 and CDR2 from the germline V gene are MGHRA and YSYEKL. Trimming pared 0 bases from V and 2 bases from J, leaving 14 bases between. CDR3: CASSQDQTPAAYNEQFF. The CDR3 DNA sequence: TGCGCCAGCAGCCAAGATCAGACCCCGGCAGCCTACAATGAGCAGTTCTTC.

This clonotype was counted a few times. CDR3 in DNA: TGTGCCAGCAGTTTCCGGGACAGGGGTTTCCAAGAGACCCAGTACTTC. It specifies CASSFRDRGFQETQYF. This rearrangement joins TRBV28 to TRBJ2-5; 10 bases map to TRBD1. CDR1 is MDHEN and CDR2 is SYDVKM in the germline V gene. CDR3 length: 16 amino acids. With V trimmed by 3 bases and J by 1 base, 5 bases remained unmatched.

This clonotype was found many times. The chain is built from TRBV2 and TRBJ1-5; D uncertain. The CDR3 loop spans 14 amino acids. Germline CDR1 SNHLY, CDR2 FYNNEI. Trimming cost V 7 bases and J 1 base, with 11 bases left between them. In DNA, the CDR3 is TGTGCCAGCACCGCCAGGTCCAGCAATCAGCCCCAGCATTTT. Protein product: CASTARSSNQPQHF.

This clonotype was detected many times. The chain employs TRBV4-3 and TRBJ2-7; the D gene is possibly TRBD1 (6 bases). Germline V CDR1 and CDR2: LGHNA, YSLEER. The CDR3 sequence is 15 residues long. Trimming removed 0 bases at V and 3 bases at J, with 12 bases between. This chain's CDR3 is CASSQDDRDIYEQYF. CDR3 coding DNA: TGCGCCAGCAGCCAAGATGATCGGGACATCTACGAGCAGTACTTC.

A word on this clonotype: A much larger clone differs by one base, so this may be a read error. The V call is TRBV20-1, the J call TRBJ2-1; D perhaps matches TRBD1 (6 bases). V lost 6 bases and J lost 9, with 15 bases in between. In germline, CDR1 is DFQATT, CDR2 SNEGSKA (reference sequence). The CDR3 is 12 residues long. The chain's CDR3 is CSAERTGSEQFF. The CDR3 DNA follows: TGCAGTGCGGAACGCACAGGGTCTGAGCAGTTCTTC.

Many counts were recorded for this clonotype. The chain couples TRBV29-1 to TRBJ2-1; 11 nucleotides align to TRBD2. With V trimmed by 4 bases and J by 1 base, 9 bases remained unmatched. CDR1 is SQVTM, CDR2 ANQGSEA, per germline. CDR3 length: 17 residues. In DNA form, the CDR3 reads TGCAGCGTTGTAGCGGGAGGGCCTAAAATTTCCTACAATGAGCAGTTCTTC. This gives the protein CSVVAGGPKISYNEQFF.

This clonotype was recorded many times. The chain joins TRBV12-3 or TRBV12-4 to TRBJ2-5; 10 bases map to TRBD1. The CDR3 consists of 15 residues. Losses at the gene ends were 5 bases for V and 5 bases for J; bases not matched to a gene: 8. The CDR3 bases are TGTGCCAGCAGTCCAGACAGGGGGCCGTTGGAGACCCAGTACTTC. Protein: CASSPDRGPLETQYF.

This clonotype was detected ten times or more. The gene calls are TRBV19 and TRBJ1-2; 7 nucleotides line up with TRBD1. CDR1 and CDR2 from the germline V gene are LNHDA and SQIVND (reference sequence). After removal of 10 bases from V and 7 bases from J, the junction contained 6 bases not matched to a gene. This CDR3 comprises 11 residues. The CDR3 DNA follows: TGTGCCACAACTTCAGGGGGTGGCTACACCTTC. It specifies CATTSGGGYTF.

In its sample, this clonotype was seen many times. The V gene is TRBV14, the J gene TRBJ1-1; unclear D gene. Germline V gives CDR1 SGHDN, CDR2 FVKESK. Trimming pared 1 base from V and 6 bases from J, leaving 9 bases between. CDR3 length: 13 residues. The CDR3 DNA reads TGTGCCAGCAGCCAAGCGGGTTGGGCTGAAGCTTTCTTT. As protein: CASSQAGWAEAFF.

In this sample, this clonotype turned up many times. The genes are TRBV20-1 and TRBJ2-1; TRBD1 or TRBD2 may be the D gene (5 bases each). The CDR3 spans 16 residues. The germline V gene encodes CDR1 DFQATT and CDR2 SNEGSKA (reference sequence). The ends were cut back, 7 bases at V and 7 bases at J, with 26 bases in the middle. CDR3 sequence reads: CSVDRDPAGTLNEQFF. The CDR3 bases are TGCAGTGTTGATCGGGACCCCGCCGGGACCTTAAATGAGCAGTTCTTC.

This clonotype was counted at least ten times. The V gene is TRBV6-5, the J gene TRBJ2-7; 12 bases align to TRBD2. V lost 4 bases and J lost 6; bases outside the gene matches: 4. Germline CDR1 and CDR2: MNHEY and SVGAGI. The CDR3 extends over 14 amino acids. The CDR3 coding sequence is TGTGCCAGCAGTTCTTTGACTAGCGGGGGCGAGCAGTACTTC. Protein: CASSSLTSGGEQYF.

The V call is TRBV7-9, the J call TRBJ2-3; D is perhaps TRBD2 (5 bases). Deletions cut 3 bases from V and 6 bases from J, with 19 bases between. The germline CDR1 and CDR2 sequences are SEHNR and FQNEAQ (reference sequence). The CDR3 spans 16 residues. The CDR3 here is CASSFVTGSKGDTQYF. The CDR3 region has the DNA TGTGCCAGCAGCTTCGTGACGGGGTCTAAAGGCGATACGCAGTATTTT.

This clonotype has a count of ten or more. The rearrangement links TRBV25-1 to TRBJ2-5; TRBD2 is a possible D gene (6 bases). V was trimmed by 4 bases and J by 7 bases, leaving 10 bases between them. The CDR3 is 12 residues long. Germline CDR1 MGHDK, CDR2 SYGVNS. The CDR3, as DNA: TGTGCCAGCAGTGGACTAGGGTCGACCCAGTACTTC. This translates into CASSGLGSTQYF.

This clonotype came up a few times. This clone may be a read error of a much larger clone one base away. The V gene is TRBV14, the J gene TRBJ1-1; 10 bases are shared with TRBD1. Germline CDR1 and CDR2: SGHDN and FVKESK. The CDR3 totals 14 residues. This CDR3 reads CANSRDRGWAEAFF. CDR3 nucleotides: TGTGCCAACAGCCGGGACAGGGGATGGGCTGAAGCTTTCTTT.

This clonotype showed up many times. J is TRBJ2-1 and V is TRBV20-1; D gene ambiguous. The ends were cut back, 0 bases at V and 5 bases at J, with 8 bases in the middle. The length of the CDR3 is 13 residues. From germline, CDR1 is DFQATT and CDR2 SNEGSKA (reference sequence). The CDR3 loop reads CSARDARDNEQFF. DNA for the CDR3: TGCAGTGCTAGAGATGCCAGAGACAATGAGCAGTTCTTC.

In its sample, this clonotype was seen many times. This chain connects TRBV20-1 to TRBJ1-2, with TRBD1 as a possible D gene (5 bases). The CDR3 is 14 amino acids. Trimming removed 1 base at V and 8 bases at J, with 17 bases between. The germline V gene has CDR1 DFQATT and CDR2 SNEGSKA (reference sequence). The CDR3, as DNA: TGCAGTGCTAGAGCGGGGGAGGGAATTAGCGGCTACACCTTC. It is translated as CSARAGEGISGYTF.

This chain links TRBV29-1 with TRBJ2-7; D gene ambiguous. Trimming removed 4 bases at V and 2 bases at J, with 12 bases between. The CDR3 contains 13 residues. The germline V gene has CDR1 SQVTM and CDR2 ANQGSEA. The CDR3 sequence: CSVGGILTYEQYF. The CDR3 coding sequence is TGCAGCGTTGGTGGTATTCTTACCTACGAGCAGTACTTC.

This clonotype was observed at least ten times. This rearrangement joins TRBV20-1 to TRBJ2-5; D uncertain. The CDR3 has 14 residues. The germline V and J ends were trimmed by 5 bases and 2 bases, with 15 bases remaining between them. Germline lookup yields CDR1 DFQATT and CDR2 SNEGSKA (reference sequence). DNA of the CDR3: TGCAGTGCTGCTGAAGGGCCAGTTCAAGAGACCCAGTACTTC. Protein product: CSAAEGPVQETQYF.